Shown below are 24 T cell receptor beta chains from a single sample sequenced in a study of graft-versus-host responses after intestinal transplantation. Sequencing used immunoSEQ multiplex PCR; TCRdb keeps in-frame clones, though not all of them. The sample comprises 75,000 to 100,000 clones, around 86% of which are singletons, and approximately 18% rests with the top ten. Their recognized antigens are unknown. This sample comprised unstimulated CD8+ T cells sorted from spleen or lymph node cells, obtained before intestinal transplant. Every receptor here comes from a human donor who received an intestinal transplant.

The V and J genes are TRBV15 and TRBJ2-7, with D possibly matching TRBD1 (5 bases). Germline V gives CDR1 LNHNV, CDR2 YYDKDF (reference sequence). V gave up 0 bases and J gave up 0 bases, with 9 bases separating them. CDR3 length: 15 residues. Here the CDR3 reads CATSRDWTNSYEQYF. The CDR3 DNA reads TGTGCCACCAGCAGAGATTGGACAAACTCCTACGAGCAGTACTTC.

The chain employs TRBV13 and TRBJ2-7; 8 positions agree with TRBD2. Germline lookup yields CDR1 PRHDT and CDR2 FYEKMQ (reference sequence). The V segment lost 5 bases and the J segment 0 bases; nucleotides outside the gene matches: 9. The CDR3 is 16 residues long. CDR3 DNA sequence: TGTGCCAGCAGCCGGAATAGCGGGACAAGCTCCTACGAGCAGTACTTC. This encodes CASSRNSGTSSYEQYF.

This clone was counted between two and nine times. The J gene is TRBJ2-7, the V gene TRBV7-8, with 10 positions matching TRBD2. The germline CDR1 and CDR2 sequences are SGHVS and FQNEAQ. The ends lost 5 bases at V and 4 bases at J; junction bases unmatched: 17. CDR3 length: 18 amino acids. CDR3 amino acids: CASSRGKLAGKGGYEQYF. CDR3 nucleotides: TGTGCCAGCAGCCGGGGAAAACTAGCGGGAAAGGGGGGTTACGAGCAGTACTTC.

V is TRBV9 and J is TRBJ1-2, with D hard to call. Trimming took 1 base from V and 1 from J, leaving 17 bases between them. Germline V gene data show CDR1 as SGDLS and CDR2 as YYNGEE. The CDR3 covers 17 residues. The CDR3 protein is CASSVSVLGGLNYGYTF. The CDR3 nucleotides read TGTGCCAGCAGCGTATCGGTGCTGGGAGGGCTTAACTATGGCTACACCTTC.

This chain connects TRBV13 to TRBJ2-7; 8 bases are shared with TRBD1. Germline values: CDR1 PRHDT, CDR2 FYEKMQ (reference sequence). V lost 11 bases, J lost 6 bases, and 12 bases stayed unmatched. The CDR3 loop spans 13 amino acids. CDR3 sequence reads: CACKVRGHVEQYF. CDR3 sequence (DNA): TGTGCCTGCAAGGTCAGGGGGCATGTCGAGCAGTACTTC. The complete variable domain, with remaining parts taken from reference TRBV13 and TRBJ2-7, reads AAGVIQSPRHLIKEKRETATLKCYPIPRHDTVYWYQQGPGQDPQFLISFYEKMQSDKGSIPDRFSAQQFSDYHSELNMSSLELGDSALYFCACKVRGHVEQYFGPGTRLTVT.

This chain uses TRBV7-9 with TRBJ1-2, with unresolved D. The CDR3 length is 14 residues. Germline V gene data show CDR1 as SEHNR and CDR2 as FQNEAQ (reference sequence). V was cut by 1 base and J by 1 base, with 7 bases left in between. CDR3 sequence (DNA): TGTGCCAGCAGCTTAGAACCCGTTAACTATGGCTACACCTTC. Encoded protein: CASSLEPVNYGYTF.

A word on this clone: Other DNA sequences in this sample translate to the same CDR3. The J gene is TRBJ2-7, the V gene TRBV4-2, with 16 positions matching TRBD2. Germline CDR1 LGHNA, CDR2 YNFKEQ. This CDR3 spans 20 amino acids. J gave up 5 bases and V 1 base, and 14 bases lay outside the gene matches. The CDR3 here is CASSQVQGPGLAGGRNEQYF. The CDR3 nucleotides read TGTGCCAGCAGCCAAGTTCAGGGTCCGGGACTAGCGGGAGGGCGAAACGAGCAGTACTTC.

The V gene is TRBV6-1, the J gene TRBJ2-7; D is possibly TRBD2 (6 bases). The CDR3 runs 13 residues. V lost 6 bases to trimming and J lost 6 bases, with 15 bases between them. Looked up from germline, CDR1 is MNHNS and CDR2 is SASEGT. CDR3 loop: CASSIVGGSEQYF. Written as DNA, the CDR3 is TGTGCCAGCAGCATCGTCGGGGGTAGCGAGCAGTACTTC.

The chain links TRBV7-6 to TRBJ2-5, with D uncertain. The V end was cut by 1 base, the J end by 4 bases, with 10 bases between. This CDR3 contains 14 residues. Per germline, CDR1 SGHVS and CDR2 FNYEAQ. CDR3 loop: CASSLGPGSETQYF. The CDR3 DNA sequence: TGTGCCAGCAGCTTAGGGCCAGGCTCAGAGACCCAGTACTTC.

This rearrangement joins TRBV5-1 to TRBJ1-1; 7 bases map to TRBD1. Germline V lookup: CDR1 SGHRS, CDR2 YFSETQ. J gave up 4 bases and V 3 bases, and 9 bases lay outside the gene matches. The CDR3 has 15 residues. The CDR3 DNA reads TGCGCCAGCAGCTACCGGACAGGCCCGGGCACTGAAGCTTTCTTT. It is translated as CASSYRTGPGTEAFF.

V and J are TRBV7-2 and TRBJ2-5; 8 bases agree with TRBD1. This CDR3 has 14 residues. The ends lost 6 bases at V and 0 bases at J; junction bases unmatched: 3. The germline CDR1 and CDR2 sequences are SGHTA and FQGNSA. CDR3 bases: TGTGCCAGCAGTTGGGACAGGAACCAAGAGACCCAGTACTTC. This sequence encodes CASSWDRNQETQYF. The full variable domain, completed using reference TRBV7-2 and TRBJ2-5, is GAGVSQSPSNKVTEKGKDVELRCDPISGHTALYWYRQSLGQGLEFLIYFQGNSAPDKSGLPSDRFSAERTGGSVSTLTIQRTQQEDSAVYLCASSWDRNQETQYFGPGTRLLVL.

DNA for the CDR3: TGTGCCAGCCACAAACTGGGACAGGGAAGCAATCAGCCCCAGCATTTT. It encodes CASHKLGQGSNQPQHF. This chain links TRBV5-6 with TRBJ1-5; 9 nucleotides agree with TRBD1. Germline V CDR1 and CDR2: SGHDT, YYEEEE. The CDR3 contains 16 residues. With V trimmed by 7 bases and J by 1 base, 9 bases remained unmatched.

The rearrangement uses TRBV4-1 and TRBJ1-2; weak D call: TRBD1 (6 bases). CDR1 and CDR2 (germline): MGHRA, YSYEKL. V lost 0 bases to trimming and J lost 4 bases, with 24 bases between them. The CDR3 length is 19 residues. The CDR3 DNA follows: TGCGCCAGCAGCCAAGATCGTACAGGGCGGCGGAGTGGGGGCTATGGCTACACCTTC. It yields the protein CASSQDRTGRRSGGYGYTF.

In nucleotides, the CDR3 is TGTGCCAGCAGCAAAGGACAGGAATCGGAAAAACTGTTTTTT. It yields the protein CASSKGQESEKLFF. The V and J genes are TRBV6-6 and TRBJ1-4, with TRBD1 matching over 7 bases. Germline lookup yields CDR1 MNHNY and CDR2 SVGAGI (reference sequence). The V segment lost 6 bases and the J segment 8 bases; nucleotides outside the gene matches: 9. The CDR3 totals 14 residues.

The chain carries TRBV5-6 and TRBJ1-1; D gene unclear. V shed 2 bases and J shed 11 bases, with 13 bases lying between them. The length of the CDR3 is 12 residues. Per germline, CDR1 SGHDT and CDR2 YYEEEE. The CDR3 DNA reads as TGTGCCAGCAGCTTTCTTAGGGATTTGGCTTTCTTT. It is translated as CASSFLRDLAFF.

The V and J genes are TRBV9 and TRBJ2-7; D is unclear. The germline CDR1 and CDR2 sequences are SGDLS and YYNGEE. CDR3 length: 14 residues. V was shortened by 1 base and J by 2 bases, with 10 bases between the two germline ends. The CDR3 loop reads CASSVLTEPYEQYF. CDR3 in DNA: TGTGCCAGCAGCGTATTAACAGAGCCCTACGAGCAGTACTTC.

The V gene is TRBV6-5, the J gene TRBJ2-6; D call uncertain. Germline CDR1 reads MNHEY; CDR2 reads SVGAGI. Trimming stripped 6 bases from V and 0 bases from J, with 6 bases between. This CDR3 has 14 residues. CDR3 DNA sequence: TGTGCCAGCAGGATAAGCTCTGGGGCCAACGTCCTGACTTTC. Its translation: CASRISSGANVLTF.

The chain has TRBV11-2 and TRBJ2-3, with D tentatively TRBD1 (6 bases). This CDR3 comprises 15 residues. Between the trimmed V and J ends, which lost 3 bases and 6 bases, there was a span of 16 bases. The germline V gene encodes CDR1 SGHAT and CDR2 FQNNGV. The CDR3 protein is CASSFLQGLGDTQYF. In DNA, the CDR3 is TGTGCCAGCAGCTTTCTCCAGGGGCTCGGGGATACGCAGTATTTT.

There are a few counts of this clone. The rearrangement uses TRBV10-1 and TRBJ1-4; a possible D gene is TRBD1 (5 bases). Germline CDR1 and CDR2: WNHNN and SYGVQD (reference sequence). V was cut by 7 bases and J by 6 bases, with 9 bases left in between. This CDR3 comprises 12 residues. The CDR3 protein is CASMGPYEKLFF. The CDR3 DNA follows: TGCGCCAGCATGGGACCGTATGAAAAACTGTTTTTT.

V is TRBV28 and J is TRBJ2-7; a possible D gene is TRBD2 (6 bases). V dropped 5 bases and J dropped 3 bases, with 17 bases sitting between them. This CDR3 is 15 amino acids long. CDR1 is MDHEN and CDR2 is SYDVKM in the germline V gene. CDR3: CASSVAGGPIYEQYF. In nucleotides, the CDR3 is TGTGCCAGCAGTGTTGCCGGGGGACCCATCTACGAGCAGTACTTC.

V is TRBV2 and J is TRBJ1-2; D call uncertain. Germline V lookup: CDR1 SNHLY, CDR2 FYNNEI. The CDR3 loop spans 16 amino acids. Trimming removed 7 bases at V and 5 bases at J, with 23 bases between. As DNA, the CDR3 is TGTGCCAGCATCCCGTATAACTGGACCCGATTTTATGGCTACACCTTC. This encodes CASIPYNWTRFYGYTF.

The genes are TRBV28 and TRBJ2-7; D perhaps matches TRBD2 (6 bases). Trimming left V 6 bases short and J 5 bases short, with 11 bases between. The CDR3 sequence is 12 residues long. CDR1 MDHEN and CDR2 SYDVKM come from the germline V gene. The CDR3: CASSLTSNEQYF. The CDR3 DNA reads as TGTGCCAGCAGCCTGACTAGTAACGAGCAGTACTTC.

The CDR3 region is CASSMFPNTGELFF. CDR3 DNA sequence: TGTGCCAGTAGTATGTTCCCGAACACCGGGGAGCTGTTTTTT. The chain uses TRBV19 and TRBJ2-2; D call uncertain. The CDR3 covers 14 residues. The V end lost 3 bases, the J end lost 0 bases, and 5 bases lay between the germline ends. Per the germline V gene, CDR1 is LNHDA and CDR2 is SQIVND (reference sequence).

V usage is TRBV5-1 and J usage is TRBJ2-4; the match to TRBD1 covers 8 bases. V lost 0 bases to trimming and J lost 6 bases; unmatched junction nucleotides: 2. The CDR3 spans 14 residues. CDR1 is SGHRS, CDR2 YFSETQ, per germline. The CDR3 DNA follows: TGCGCCAGCAGCTTGGGACAGGGGACAAACATTCAGTACTTC. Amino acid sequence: CASSLGQGTNIQYF.